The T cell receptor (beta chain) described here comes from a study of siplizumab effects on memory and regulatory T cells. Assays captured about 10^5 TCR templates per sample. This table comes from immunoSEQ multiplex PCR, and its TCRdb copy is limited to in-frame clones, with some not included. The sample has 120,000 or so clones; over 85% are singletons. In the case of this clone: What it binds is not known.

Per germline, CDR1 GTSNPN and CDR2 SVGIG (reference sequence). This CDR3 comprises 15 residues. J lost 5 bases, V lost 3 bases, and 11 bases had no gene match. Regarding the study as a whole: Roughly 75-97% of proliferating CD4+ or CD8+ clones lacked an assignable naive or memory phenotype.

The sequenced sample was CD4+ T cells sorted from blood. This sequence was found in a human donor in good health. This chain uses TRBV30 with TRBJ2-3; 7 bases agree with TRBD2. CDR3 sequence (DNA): TGTGCCTGGAGCCCCAAGACTAGCCTGGGAGATACGCAGTATTTT. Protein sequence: CAWSPKTSLGDTQYF.